Below, 8 T cell receptor beta chains from the same sample are listed, as sequenced in a study of shared T cell receptors in the human thymus. Clones were sequenced by immunoSEQ multiplex PCR, and TCRdb holds only the in-frame ones, with some missing. The sample contains 540,000 or so clones, more than 75% of which appear only once. The sample also formed part of further work on human thymus T cells.

Sequencing used thymocytes. The receptors originated from a boy younger than two with a congenital heart defect.

This clone was found once. The chain carries TRBV11-1 and TRBJ1-2; D is uncertain. The CDR3 sequence is 16 residues long. Trimming left V 1 base short and J 0 bases short, with 12 bases between. Germline loops: CDR1 SGHAT, CDR2 FQDESV (reference sequence). The CDR3 reads CASSLVGRGANYGYTF. CDR3 in DNA: TGTGCCAGCAGCTTAGTTGGACGGGGAGCTAACTATGGCTACACCTTC.

This clone was seen a few times. The chain joins TRBV19 to TRBJ1-1; D not certain. In germline, CDR1 is LNHDA, CDR2 SQIVND (reference sequence). The CDR3 has 15 amino acids. V was pared by 5 bases and J by 0 bases, with 13 bases between. This chain's CDR3 is CASSLGIRLNTEAFF. In nucleotides, the CDR3 is TGTGCCAGTAGTCTTGGAATCAGGCTGAACACTGAAGCTTTCTTT.

V usage is TRBV29-1 and J usage is TRBJ2-5; 7 bases are a match to TRBD1. There are 17 residues in the CDR3. Trimming removed 4 bases from V and 3 bases from J; junction bases left unmatched: 17. The germline V gene has CDR1 SQVTM and CDR2 ANQGSEA. CDR3 DNA: TGCAGCGTTGTTACATTAAGAACCGGGACAGTAAAAGAGACCCAGTACTTC. Amino acid sequence: CSVVTLRTGTVKETQYF.

The chain has TRBV4-3 and TRBJ2-1; 11 bases line up with TRBD2. After removal of 1 base from V and 7 bases from J, the junction contained 6 bases not matched to a gene. The CDR3 has 16 amino acids. Germline assignment: CDR1 LGHNA and CDR2 YSLEER. The CDR3 bases are TGCGCCAGCAGCCAAGGACGTAGCGGGAGGGGGAATGAGCAGTTCTTC. Protein product: CASSQGRSGRGNEQFF.

V and J are TRBV30 and TRBJ2-1; TRBD1 might be the D (6 bases). V dropped 4 bases and J dropped 8 bases, with 12 bases sitting between them. This CDR3 is 12 amino acids long. Germline V gene lookup returns CDR1 GTSNPN and CDR2 SVGIG (reference sequence). The CDR3, as DNA: TGTGCCTGGAAGGGCAGGGGCGATGAGCAGTTCTTC. Residues: CAWKGRGDEQFF.

The V and J genes are TRBV7-8 and TRBJ1-5, with D possibly TRBD1 on 5 matching bases. The CDR3 sequence is 15 residues long. Between the trimmed V and J ends, which lost 1 base and 1 base, there was a span of 8 bases. The germline V gene encodes CDR1 SGHVS and CDR2 FQNEAQ. The CDR3 DNA reads as TGTGCCAGCAGCTTAGAGTCAGGGAGCAATCAGCCCCAGCATTTT. Protein product: CASSLESGSNQPQHF.

This chain uses TRBV25-1 with TRBJ1-4; 7 bases match TRBD1. V shed 5 bases and J 6 bases; nucleotides not matched to a gene: 12. The CDR3 totals 16 residues. From germline, CDR1 is MGHDK and CDR2 SYGVNS. In nucleotides, the CDR3 is TGTGCCAGCAGTCACCGGGAGGGGGCCAAGGATGAAAAACTGTTTTTT. Its translation is CASSHREGAKDEKLFF.

CDR3: CASGLVAGHKNTEAFF. CDR3 bases: TGTGCTAGTGGTTTGGTAGCCGGACATAAGAACACTGAAGCTTTCTTT. V and J are TRBV12-5 and TRBJ1-1; a possible D gene is TRBD1 (5 bases). Germline V CDR1 and CDR2: LGHNT, FRNRAP. The CDR3 is made up of 16 amino acids. With 0 bases removed from V and 1 base from J, the gap between germline ends came to 12 bases.